This T cell receptor (beta chain) stems from a study of cytomegalovirus exposure and HLA in healthy donors. Trimming shortened V by 4 bases and J by 3 bases, and 17 bases separated the two germline ends. CDR1 is MNHEY, CDR2 SMNVEV, per germline (reference sequence). CDR3 length equals 16 residues. Findings and limits, study-wide: Specificity of a few CMV-associated chains for CMV antigens was verified in vitro. A link between a missense DCLRE1C variant and TCR beta V- and J-gene trimming emerged from a later analysis. For most TCR beta V segments, an earlier analysis put the productive rate at about 90% or about 30% of the time.

PCR involved 60 Vbeta and 13 Jbeta primers. Profiling relied on immunoSEQ multiplex PCR, and the TCRdb table lists in-frame clones only, not all of them. The sample has around 100,000 clones, roughly three quarters seen once; the top ten hold about 4.1%. This clone was detected only once. Its antigen remains unknown. The sequence was obtained from a man in his fifties in good health and CMV-seropositive. The chain links TRBV27 to TRBJ2-3; D possibly corresponds to TRBD1 (7 bases). The sample was PBMCs. The CDR3 reads CASSWGQLGGTDTQYF. The CDR3 DNA follows: TGTGCCAGCAGTTGGGGACAGCTAGGGGGGACAGATACGCAGTATTTT.